The rows below give T cell receptor beta chains drawn from one sample of a study of regulatory T cells in long-lasting Graves disease. TCRdb itself ran the multiplex PCR reads through MiXCR, one entry per CDR3 protein. The repertoire holds 310,000 or so distinct CDR3 sequences, with about 18% as singletons. The starting material was peripheral blood mononuclear cells (PBMCs), obtained when the disease was refractory, from a patient treated with antithyroid drugs. Receptors were obtained from a female donor with Graves disease. The CDR3 runs from the conserved cysteine through the conserved F or W. A D gene is named only where the DNA matches it firmly. Not all rows give a size; the values are once, few, many and, for expanded clones, a class.

- | - | TRBJ1-2 | 12 | TRBV29-1 | TGCAGCGAGACAAGGGACCGCCGTCGCTACACCTTC | CSETRDRRRYTF
many | - | TRBJ1-1 | 13 | TRBV7-2 | TGTGCCAGCAGCCGCCAGGACAACACTGAAGCTTTCTTT | CASSRQDNTEAFF
few | TRBD1 | TRBJ1-2 | 15 | TRBV6-1 | TGTGCCAGCAGCAGAAGGGACAGGGGGGTTTATGGCTACACCTTC | CASSRRDRGVYGYTF
many | - | TRBJ2-7 | 14 | TRBV6-5 | TGTGCCAGCAGTTACTCGAAAGGAGTGCACGAGCAGTACTTC | CASSYSKGVHEQYF
- | TRBD1 | TRBJ1-2 | 14 | TRBV11-2 | TGTGCCAGCAGCTATGGACAGGGGGCGCAGGGCTACACCTTC | CASSYGQGAQGYTF
many | - | TRBJ1-4 | 16 | TRBV28 | TGTGCCAGCAGTCCACCGACAGGTCCAACTAATGAAAAACTGTTTTTT | CASSPPTGPTNEKLFF
- | TRBD2 | TRBJ2-5 | 17 | TRBV7-2 | TGTGCCAGCAGCTTAGGAGGAGTGGCGGGGGGGCGGGAGACCCAGTACTTC | CASSLGGVAGGRETQYF
few | - | TRBJ1-2 | 16 | TRBV15 | TGTGCCACCAGCAGAGATATGGCCGGCATGGAGGGTGGCTACACCTTC | CATSRDMAGMEGGYTF
- | TRBD1 | TRBJ1-1 | 14 | TRBV4-3 | TGCGCCAGCAGCCAAAACAGGGGAGGGACTGAAGCTTTCTTT | CASSQNRGGTEAFF
few | - | TRBJ1-1 | 17 | TRBV4-3 | TGCGCCAGCAGCCTTGAGTCGAGTTTAGTATTGAACACTGAAGCTTTCTTT | CASSLESSLVLNTEAFF
- | - | TRBJ2-7 | 14 | TRBV4-2 | TGTGCCAGCAGCCAGGGGGGGACAGAATACGAGCAGTACTTC | CASSQGGTEYEQYF
few | TRBD1 | TRBJ1-2 | 16 | TRBV12-3/TRBV12-4 | TGTGCCAGCAGCAACGGGCCGGACAGGGTTAACTATGGCTACACCTTC | CASSNGPDRVNYGYTF
few | TRBD2 | TRBJ2-7 | 15 | TRBV19 | TGTGCCAGTACCAAGGGACTAGCGGCCTCCTACGAGCAGTACTTC | CASTKGLAASYEQYF
- | - | TRBJ1-4 | 14 | TRBV5-1 | TGCGCCAGCACCCCGGAGGCTGGCAATGAAAAACTGTTTTTT | CASTPEAGNEKLFF
- | - | TRBJ1-5 | 13 | TRBV29-1 | TGCAGCGTTGTGCCGGGAGCCCAGGGGCCCCAGCATTTT | CSVVPGAQGPQHF
- | - | TRBJ2-3 | 16 | TRBV12-3/TRBV12-4 | TGTGCCAGCAGTCCACACCGGGGTTACTCCACAGATACGCAGTATTTT | CASSPHRGYSTDTQYF
many | TRBD2 | TRBJ2-4 | 13 | TRBV12-3/TRBV12-4 | TGTGCCAGCAGTCTGGGGGGGAAGGACATTCAGTACTTC | CASSLGGKDIQYF
many | - | TRBJ1-2 | 13 | TRBV7-9 | TGTGCCAGCAGCTTAGAAGGCTCAGCTGGCTACACCTTC | CASSLEGSAGYTF
many | TRBD2 | TRBJ2-2 | 15 | TRBV3-1 | TGTGCCAGCAGCCACTTGGGACTAGCAAGTAGGGAGCTGTTTTTT | CASSHLGLASRELFF
few | TRBD2 | TRBJ2-3 | 18 | TRBV12-3/TRBV12-4 | TGTGCCAGCAGTCCCCACCGACCTAGCGGGAGGGCCCCAGATACGCAGTATTTT | CASSPHRPSGRAPDTQYF
many | - | TRBJ1-1 | 16 | TRBV11-2 | TGTGCCAGCAGCTTAACGTGGACCCGCCGGGGCACTGAAGCTTTCTTT | CASSLTWTRRGTEAFF
few | - | TRBJ2-7 | 14 | TRBV13 | TGTGCCAGCAGCAAACAGGGTATTTCCTACGAGCAGTACTTC | CASSKQGISYEQYF
few | - | TRBJ1-5 | 17 | TRBV19 | TGTGCCAGTAGTATTGTACGGGGTTCGGTTGGCAATCAGCCCCAGCATTTT | CASSIVRGSVGNQPQHF
- | - | TRBJ2-5 | 15 | TRBV11-2 | TGTGCCAGCAGCTTAGCCTACAGGATTGGGGAGACCCAGTACTTC | CASSLAYRIGETQYF